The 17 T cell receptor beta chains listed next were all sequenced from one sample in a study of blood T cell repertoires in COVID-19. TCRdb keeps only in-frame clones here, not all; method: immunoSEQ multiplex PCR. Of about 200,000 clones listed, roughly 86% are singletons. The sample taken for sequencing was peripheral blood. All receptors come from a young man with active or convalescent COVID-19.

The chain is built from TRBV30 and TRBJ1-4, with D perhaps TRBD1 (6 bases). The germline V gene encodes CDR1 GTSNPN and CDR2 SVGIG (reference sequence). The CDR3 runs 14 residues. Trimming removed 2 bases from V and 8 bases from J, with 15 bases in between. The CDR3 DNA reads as TGTGCCTGGAGTACCACAGGGAGGGGGGAAAAACTGTTTTTT. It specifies CAWSTTGRGEKLFF. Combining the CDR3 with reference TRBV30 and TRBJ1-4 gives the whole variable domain SQTIHQWPATLVQPVGSPLSLECTVEGTSNPNLYWYRQAAGRGLQLLFYSVGIGQISSEVPQNLSASRPQDRQFILSSKKLLLSDSGFYLCAWSTTGRGEKLFFGSGTQLSVL.

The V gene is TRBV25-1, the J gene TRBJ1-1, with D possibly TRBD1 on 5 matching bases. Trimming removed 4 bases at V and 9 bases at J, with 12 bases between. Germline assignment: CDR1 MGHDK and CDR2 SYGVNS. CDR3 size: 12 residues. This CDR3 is CASSADDSKAFF. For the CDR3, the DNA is TGTGCCAGCAGTGCCGACGACAGTAAAGCTTTCTTT. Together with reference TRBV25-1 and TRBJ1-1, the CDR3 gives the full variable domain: EADIYQTPRYLVIGTGKKITLECSQTMGHDKMYWYQQDPGMELHLIHYSYGVNSTEKGDLSSESTVSRIRTEHFPLTLESARPSHTSQYLCASSADDSKAFFGQGTRLTVV.

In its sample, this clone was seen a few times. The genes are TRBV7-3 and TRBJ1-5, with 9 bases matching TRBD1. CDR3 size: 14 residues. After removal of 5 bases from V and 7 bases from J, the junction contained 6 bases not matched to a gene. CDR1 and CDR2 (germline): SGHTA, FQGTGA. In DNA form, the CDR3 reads TGTGCCAGCAGCAACAGGGGGCCCGAGCAGCCCCAGCATTTT. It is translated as CASSNRGPEQPQHF.

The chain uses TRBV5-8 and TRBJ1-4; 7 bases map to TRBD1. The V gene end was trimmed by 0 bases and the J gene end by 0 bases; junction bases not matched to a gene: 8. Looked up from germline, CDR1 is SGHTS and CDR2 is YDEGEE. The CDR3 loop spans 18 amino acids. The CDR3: CASSLGAGTAPTNEKLFF. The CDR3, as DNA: TGTGCCAGCAGCTTGGGGGCCGGGACAGCACCAACTAATGAAAAACTGTTTTTT.

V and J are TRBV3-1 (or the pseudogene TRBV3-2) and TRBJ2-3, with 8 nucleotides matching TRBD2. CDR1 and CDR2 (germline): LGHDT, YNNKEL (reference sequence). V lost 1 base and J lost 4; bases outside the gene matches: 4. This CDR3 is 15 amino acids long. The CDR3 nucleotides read TGTGCCAGCAGCCAAGTTAATAGCGGGGCAGATACGCAGTATTTT. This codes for CASSQVNSGADTQYF.

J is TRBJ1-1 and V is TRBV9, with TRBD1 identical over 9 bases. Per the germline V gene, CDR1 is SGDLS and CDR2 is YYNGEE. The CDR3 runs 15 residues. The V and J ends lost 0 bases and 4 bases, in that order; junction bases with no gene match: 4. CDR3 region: CASSVDPGQGTEAFF. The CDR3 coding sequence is TGTGCCAGCAGCGTAGATCCGGGACAGGGCACTGAAGCTTTCTTT.

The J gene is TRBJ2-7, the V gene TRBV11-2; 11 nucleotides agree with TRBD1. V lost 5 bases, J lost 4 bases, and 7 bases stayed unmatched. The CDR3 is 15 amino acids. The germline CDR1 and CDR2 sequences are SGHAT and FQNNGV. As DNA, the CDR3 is TGTGCCAGCAGCCCTATGGACAGGGGGCCGTACGAGCAGTACTTC. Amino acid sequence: CASSPMDRGPYEQYF. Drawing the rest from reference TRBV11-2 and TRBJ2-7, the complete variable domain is EAGVAQSPRYKIIEKRQSVAFWCNPISGHATLYWYQQILGQGPKLLIQFQNNGVVDDSQLPKDRFSAERLKGVDSTLKIQPAKLEDSAVYLCASSPMDRGPYEQYFGPGTRLTVT.

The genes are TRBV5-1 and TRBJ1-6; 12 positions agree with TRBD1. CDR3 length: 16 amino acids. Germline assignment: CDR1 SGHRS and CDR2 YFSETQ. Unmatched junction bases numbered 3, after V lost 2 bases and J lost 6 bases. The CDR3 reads CASSFGTGGPNSPLHF. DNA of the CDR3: TGCGCCAGCAGCTTCGGGACAGGGGGCCCTAATTCACCCCTCCACTTT.

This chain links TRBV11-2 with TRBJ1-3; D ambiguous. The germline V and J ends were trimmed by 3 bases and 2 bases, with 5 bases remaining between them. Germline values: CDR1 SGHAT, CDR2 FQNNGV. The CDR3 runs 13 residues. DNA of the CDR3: TGTGCCAGCAGCTTTTCAACTGGAAACACCATATATTTT. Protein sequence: CASSFSTGNTIYF.

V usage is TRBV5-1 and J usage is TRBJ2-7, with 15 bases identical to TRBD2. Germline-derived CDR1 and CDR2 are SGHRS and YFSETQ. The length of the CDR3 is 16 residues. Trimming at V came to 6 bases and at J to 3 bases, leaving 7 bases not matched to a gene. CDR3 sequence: CASTGTSGRTRYEQYF. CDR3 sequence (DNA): TGCGCCAGCACTGGGACTAGCGGGAGGACTCGCTACGAGCAGTACTTC.

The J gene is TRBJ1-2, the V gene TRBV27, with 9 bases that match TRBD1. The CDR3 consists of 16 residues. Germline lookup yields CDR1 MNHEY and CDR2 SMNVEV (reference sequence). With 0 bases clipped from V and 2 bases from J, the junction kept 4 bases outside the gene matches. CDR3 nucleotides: TGTGCCAGCAGTTTATCGGGACAGGGTATAAACTATGGCTACACCTTC. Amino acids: CASSLSGQGINYGYTF.

This chain's CDR3 is CATSGGLSTGNQPQHF. In nucleotides, the CDR3 is TGTGCCACCAGCGGAGGCTTGTCTACAGGTAATCAGCCCCAGCATTTT. This chain uses TRBV15 with TRBJ1-5; tentatively, D is TRBD1 (5 bases). Trimming cost V 5 bases and J 4 bases, with 18 bases left between them. Germline V gene data show CDR1 as LNHNV and CDR2 as YYDKDF (reference sequence). The CDR3 is 16 residues long.

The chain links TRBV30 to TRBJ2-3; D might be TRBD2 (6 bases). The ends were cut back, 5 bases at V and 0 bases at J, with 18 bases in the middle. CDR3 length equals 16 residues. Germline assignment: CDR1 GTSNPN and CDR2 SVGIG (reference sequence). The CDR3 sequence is CAWRQLASPSTDTQYF. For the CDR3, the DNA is TGTGCCTGGCGACAGCTAGCGTCACCTAGCACAGATACGCAGTATTTT.

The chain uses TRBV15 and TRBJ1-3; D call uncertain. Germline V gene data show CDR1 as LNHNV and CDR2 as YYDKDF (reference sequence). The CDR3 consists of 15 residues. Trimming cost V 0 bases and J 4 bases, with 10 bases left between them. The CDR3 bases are TGTGCCACCAGCAGAGATTTCGGTCCAGGAAACACCATATATTTT. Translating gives CATSRDFGPGNTIYF.

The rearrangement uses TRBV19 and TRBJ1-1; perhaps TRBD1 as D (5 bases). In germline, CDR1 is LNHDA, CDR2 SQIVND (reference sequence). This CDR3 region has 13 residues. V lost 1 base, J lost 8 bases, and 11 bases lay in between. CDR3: CASSIVAGREAFF. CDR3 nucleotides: TGTGCCAGTAGTATAGTCGCAGGGCGGGAAGCTTTCTTT.

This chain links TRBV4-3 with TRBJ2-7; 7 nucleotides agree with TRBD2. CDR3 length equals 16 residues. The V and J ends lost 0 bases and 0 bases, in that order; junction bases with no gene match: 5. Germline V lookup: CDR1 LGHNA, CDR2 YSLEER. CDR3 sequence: CASSQDWGGSSYEQYF. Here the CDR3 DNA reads TGCGCCAGCAGCCAAGATTGGGGCGGGAGCTCCTACGAGCAGTACTTC.

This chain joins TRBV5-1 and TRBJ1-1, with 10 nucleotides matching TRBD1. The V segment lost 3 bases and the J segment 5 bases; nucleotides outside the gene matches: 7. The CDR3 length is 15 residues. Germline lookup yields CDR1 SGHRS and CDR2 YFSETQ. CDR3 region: CASSWRQGAPTEAFF. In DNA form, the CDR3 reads TGCGCCAGCAGCTGGAGACAGGGGGCGCCGACTGAAGCTTTCTTT.